The 5 T cell receptor beta chains below come from one sample, sequenced in a study of CD8 T cells in Susac syndrome. Reverse transcription of about 0.5 to 1 ug RNA used random hexamers. TCRdb recomputed calls from the immunoSEQ multiplex PCR reads with MiXCR, one row per CDR3 protein. The table shows fewer than 350,000 distinct CDR3 sequences, with around 91% occurring only once. Sequenced material: CD8+ T cells from PBMCs. These receptors all come from a human donor with multiple sclerosis.

The chain links TRBV15 to TRBJ2-5, with TRBD2 identical over 7 bases. The V gene's germline CDR1 is LNHNV and CDR2 YYDKDF (reference sequence). The CDR3 runs to 14 residues. V was pared by 1 base and J by 4 bases, with 3 bases of the junction left unmatched. The CDR3 spells CATSRGLAGETQYF. CDR3 nucleotide sequence: TGTGCCACCAGCAGAGGATTAGCGGGAGAGACCCAGTACTTC. The full variable domain, with the rest looked up from reference TRBV15 and TRBJ2-5, is DAMVIQNPRYQVTQFGKPVTLSCSQTLNHNVMYWYQQKSSQAPKLLFHYYDKDFNNEADTPDNFQSRRPNTSFCFLDIRSPGLGDTAMYLCATSRGLAGETQYFGPGTRLLVL.

The chain combines TRBV28 with TRBJ2-7; D is perhaps TRBD1 (6 bases). This CDR3 contains 15 residues. With 5 bases removed from V and 0 bases from J, the gap between germline ends came to 14 bases. Germline assignment: CDR1 MDHEN and CDR2 SYDVKM. The CDR3 bases are TGTGCCAGCAGTACTATGGGGACAAGCTCCTACGAGCAGTACTTC. This codes for CASSTMGTSSYEQYF.

J is TRBJ2-3 and V is TRBV19; no clear D. The CDR3 is made up of 13 amino acids. CDR1 and CDR2 (germline): LNHDA, SQIVND (reference sequence). V lost 5 bases and J 6 bases, leaving 12 bases between the germline ends. In DNA, the CDR3 is TGTGCCAGTAGTTCCCGACTTCTCGATACGCAGTATTTT. Amino acids: CASSSRLLDTQYF. Using reference TRBV19 and TRBJ2-3 for the parts outside the CDR3, the full variable domain is DGGITQSPKYLFRKEGQNVTLSCEQNLNHDAMYWYRQDPGQGLRLIYYSQIVNDFQKGDIAEGYSVSREKKESFPLTVTSAQKNPTAFYLCASSSRLLDTQYFGPGTRLTVL.

The rearrangement links TRBV5-4 to TRBJ2-4; D gene ambiguous. The CDR3 length is 15 residues. Deletions cut 5 bases from V and 0 bases from J, with 12 bases between. Germline V gives CDR1 SGHNT, CDR2 YYREEE (reference sequence). The CDR3 reads CASSPGPLAKNIQYF. The CDR3 bases are TGTGCCAGCAGTCCAGGACCGCTAGCCAAAAACATTCAGTACTTC.

The V gene is TRBV13, the J gene TRBJ1-5; 8 nucleotides match TRBD1. This CDR3 has 16 residues. Germline CDR1 and CDR2: PRHDT and FYEKMQ (reference sequence). V was pared by 0 bases and J by 4 bases, with 5 bases of the junction left unmatched. This chain's CDR3 is CASSLGPTGANQPQHF. CDR3 bases: TGTGCCAGCAGCTTAGGCCCGACAGGGGCGAATCAGCCCCAGCATTTT.